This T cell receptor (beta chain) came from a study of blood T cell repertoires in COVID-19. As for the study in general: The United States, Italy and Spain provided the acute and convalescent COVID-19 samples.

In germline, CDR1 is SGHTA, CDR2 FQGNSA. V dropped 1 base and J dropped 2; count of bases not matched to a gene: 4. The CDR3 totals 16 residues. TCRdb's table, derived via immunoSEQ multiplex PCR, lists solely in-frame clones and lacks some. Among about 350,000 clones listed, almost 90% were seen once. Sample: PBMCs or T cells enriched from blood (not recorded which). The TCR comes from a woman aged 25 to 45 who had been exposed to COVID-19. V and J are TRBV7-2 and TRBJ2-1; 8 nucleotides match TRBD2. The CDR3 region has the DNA TGTGCCAGCAGCTTAGTATCGGGAGGGGCCTACAATGAGCAGTTCTTC. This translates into CASSLVSGGAYNEQFF.